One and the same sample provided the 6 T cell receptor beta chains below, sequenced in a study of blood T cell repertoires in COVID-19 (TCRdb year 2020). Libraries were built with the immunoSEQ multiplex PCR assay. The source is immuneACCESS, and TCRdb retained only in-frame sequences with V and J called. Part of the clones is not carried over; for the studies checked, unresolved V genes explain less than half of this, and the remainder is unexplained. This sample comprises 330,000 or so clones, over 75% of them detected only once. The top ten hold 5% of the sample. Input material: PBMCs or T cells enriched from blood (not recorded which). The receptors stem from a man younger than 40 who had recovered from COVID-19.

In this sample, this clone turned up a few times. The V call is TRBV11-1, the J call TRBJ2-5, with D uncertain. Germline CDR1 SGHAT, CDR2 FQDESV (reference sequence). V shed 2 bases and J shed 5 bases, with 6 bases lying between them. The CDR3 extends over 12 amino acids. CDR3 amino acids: CASSLNRETQYF. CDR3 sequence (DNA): TGTGCCAGCAGCTTAAATCGGGAGACCCAGTACTTC.

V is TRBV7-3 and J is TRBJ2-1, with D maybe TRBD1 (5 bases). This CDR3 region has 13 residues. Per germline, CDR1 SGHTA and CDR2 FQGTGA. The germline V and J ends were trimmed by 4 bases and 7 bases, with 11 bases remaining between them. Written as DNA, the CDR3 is TGTGCCAGCAGCTCGCAGGGCGCAAATGAGCAGTTCTTC. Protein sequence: CASSSQGANEQFF.

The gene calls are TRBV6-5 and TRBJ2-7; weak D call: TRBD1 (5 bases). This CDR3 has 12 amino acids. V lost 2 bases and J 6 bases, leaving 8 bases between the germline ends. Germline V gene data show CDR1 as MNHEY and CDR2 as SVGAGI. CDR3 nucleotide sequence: TGTGCCAGCAGTTACCCAGGGTCCGAGCAGTACTTC. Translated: CASSYPGSEQYF.

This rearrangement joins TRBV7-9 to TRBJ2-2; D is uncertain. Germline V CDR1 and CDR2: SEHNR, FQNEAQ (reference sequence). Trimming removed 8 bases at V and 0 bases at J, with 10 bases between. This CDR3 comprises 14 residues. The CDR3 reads CASVPVSNTGELFF. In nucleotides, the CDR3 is TGTGCCAGCGTCCCGGTGTCGAACACCGGGGAGCTGTTTTTT.

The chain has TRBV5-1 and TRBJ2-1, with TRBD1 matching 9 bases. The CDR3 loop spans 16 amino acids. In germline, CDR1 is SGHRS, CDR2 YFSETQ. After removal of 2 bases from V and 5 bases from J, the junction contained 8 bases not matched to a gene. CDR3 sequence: CASSFTPGQGHNEQFF. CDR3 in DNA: TGCGCCAGCAGCTTTACCCCGGGACAGGGACACAATGAGCAGTTCTTC.

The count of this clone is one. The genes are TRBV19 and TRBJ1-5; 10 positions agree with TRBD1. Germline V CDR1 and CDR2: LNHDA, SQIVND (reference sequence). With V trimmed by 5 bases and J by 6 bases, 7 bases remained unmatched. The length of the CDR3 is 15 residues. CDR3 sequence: CASSGPGQGFQPQHF. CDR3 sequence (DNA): TGTGCCAGTAGTGGTCCGGGACAGGGGTTTCAGCCCCAGCATTTT.